The T cell receptor beta chain under discussion was sequenced for a study of blood T cell repertoires in COVID-19. Across the study: There were acute and convalescent COVID-19 samples, and they came from the United States, Italy and Spain. In each case, the material was cDNA or gDNA derived from T cells, B-cell-depleted T cells, or PBMCs.

Enrolled through a virtual design, the participants were between about 18 and 89 years of age and came from under 30 US areas. Participants reported their clinical history, and cohort assignment relied on those reports. CDR1 is SEHNR and CDR2 is FQNEAQ in the germline V gene (reference sequence). Germline trimming cut 6 bases from V and 7 bases from J; bases unmatched to any gene: 7. The CDR3 extends over 14 amino acids. Clones were read by immunoSEQ multiplex PCR, and TCRdb kept only the in-frame ones, dropping some. The sample holds approximately 140,000 clones; roughly 80% are singletons and the top ten take less than 7%.

This TCR was recovered from a man between 40 and 49 years old with acute COVID-19. The sequenced material came from PBMCs or T cells enriched from blood (not recorded which). J is TRBJ1-4 and V is TRBV7-9; 8 nucleotides line up with TRBD1. The CDR3 DNA reads as TGTGCCAGCAGTTCGACAGGGGCGGGTGAAAAACTGTTTTTT. Translated: CASSSTGAGEKLFF. Full variable domain (rest looked up from reference TRBV7-9 and TRBJ1-4): DTGVSQNPRHKITKRGQNVTFRCDPISEHNRLYWYRQTLGQGPEFLTYFQNEAQLEKSRLLSDRFSAERPKGSFSTLEIQRTEQGDSAMYLCASSSTGAGEKLFFGSGTQLSVL.